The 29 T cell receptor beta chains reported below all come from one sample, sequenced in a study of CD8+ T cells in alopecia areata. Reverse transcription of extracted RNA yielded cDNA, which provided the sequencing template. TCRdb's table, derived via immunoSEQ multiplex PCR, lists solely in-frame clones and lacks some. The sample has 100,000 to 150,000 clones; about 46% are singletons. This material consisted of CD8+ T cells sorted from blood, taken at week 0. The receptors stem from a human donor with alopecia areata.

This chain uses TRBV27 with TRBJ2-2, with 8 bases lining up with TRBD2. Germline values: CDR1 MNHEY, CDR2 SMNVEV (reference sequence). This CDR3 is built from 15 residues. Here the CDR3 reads CASSAGLVNTGELFF. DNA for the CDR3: TGTGCTTCCTCCGCGGGACTAGTTAACACCGGGGAGCTGTTTTTT.

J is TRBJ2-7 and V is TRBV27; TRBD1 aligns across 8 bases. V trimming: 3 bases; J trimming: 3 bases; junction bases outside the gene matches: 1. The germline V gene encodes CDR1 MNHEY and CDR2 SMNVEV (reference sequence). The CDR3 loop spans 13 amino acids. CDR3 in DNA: TGTGCCAGCAGTTTTACAGGGGGCTACGAGCAGTACTTC. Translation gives CASSFTGGYEQYF.

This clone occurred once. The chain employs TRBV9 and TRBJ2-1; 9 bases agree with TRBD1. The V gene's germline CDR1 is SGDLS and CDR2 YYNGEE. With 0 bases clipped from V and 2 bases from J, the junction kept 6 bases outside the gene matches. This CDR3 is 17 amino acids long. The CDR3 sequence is CASSVAKGQGTYNEQFF. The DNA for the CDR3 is TGTGCCAGCAGCGTAGCCAAGGGACAGGGTACCTACAATGAGCAGTTCTTC.

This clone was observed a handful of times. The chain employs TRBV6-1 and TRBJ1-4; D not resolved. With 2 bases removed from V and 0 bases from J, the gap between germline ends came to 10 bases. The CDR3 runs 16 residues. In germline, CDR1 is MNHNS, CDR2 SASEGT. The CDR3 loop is CASSERAAATNEKLFF. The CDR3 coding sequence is TGTGCCAGCAGTGAAAGAGCGGCCGCAACTAATGAAAAACTGTTTTTT.

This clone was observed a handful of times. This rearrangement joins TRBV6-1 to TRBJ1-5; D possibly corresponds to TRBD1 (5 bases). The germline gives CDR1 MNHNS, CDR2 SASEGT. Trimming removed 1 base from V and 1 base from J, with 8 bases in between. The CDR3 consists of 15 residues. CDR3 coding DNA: TGTGCCAGCAGTGAAGGCAGGGCGAGCAATCAGCCCCAGCATTTT. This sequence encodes CASSEGRASNQPQHF.

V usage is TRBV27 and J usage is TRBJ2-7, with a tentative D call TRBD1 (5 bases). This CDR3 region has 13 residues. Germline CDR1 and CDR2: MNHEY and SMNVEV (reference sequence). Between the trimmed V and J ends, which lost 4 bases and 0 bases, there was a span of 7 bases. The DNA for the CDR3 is TGTGCCAGCAGTTGGGGCCTCTCCTACGAGCAGTACTTC. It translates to CASSWGLSYEQYF.

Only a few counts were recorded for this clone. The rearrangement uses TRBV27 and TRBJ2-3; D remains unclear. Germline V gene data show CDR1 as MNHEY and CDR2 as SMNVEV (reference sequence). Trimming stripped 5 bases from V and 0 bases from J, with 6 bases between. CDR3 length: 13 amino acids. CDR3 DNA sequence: TGTGCCAGCAGTGTCCCTAGCACAGATACGCAGTATTTT. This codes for CASSVPSTDTQYF.

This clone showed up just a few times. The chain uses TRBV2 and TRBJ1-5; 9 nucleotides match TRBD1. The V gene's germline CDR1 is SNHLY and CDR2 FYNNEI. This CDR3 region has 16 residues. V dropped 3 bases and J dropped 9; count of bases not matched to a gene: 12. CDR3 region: CASSDETGGSLSPQHF. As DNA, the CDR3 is TGTGCCAGCAGTGACGAGACAGGGGGTTCTTTGTCGCCCCAGCATTTT.

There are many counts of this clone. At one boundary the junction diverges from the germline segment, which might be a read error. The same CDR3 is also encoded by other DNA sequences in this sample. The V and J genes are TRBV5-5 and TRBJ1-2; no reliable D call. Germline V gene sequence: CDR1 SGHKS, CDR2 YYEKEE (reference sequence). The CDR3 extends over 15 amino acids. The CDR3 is CASSQDRASGYGYTF. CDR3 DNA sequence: TGCGCCAGCAGCCAAGATAGGGCCAGCGGCTATGGCTACACCTTC.

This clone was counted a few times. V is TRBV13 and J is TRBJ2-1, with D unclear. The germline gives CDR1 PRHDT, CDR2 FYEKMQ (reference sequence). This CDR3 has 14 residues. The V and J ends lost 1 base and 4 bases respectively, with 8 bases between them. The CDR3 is CASSLVAEYNEQFF. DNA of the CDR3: TGTGCCAGCAGCTTAGTTGCGGAGTACAATGAGCAGTTCTTC.

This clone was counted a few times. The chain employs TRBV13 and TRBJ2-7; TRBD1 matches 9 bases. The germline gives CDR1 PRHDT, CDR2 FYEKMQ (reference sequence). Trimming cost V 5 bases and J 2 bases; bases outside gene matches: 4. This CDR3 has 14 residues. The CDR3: CASSTDRGTYEQYF. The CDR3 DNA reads TGTGCCAGCAGCACCGACAGGGGGACCTACGAGCAGTACTTC.

CDR3 region: CASSQELKTLYGEQYF. The CDR3 nucleotides are TGTGCCAGCAGCCAAGAGTTGAAAACCCTCTACGGCGAGCAGTACTTC. V and J are TRBV4-2 and TRBJ2-7; no definite D call. Germline V gives CDR1 LGHNA, CDR2 YNFKEQ. Trimming shortened V by 0 bases and J by 6 bases, and 18 bases separated the two germline ends. The CDR3 is made up of 16 amino acids.

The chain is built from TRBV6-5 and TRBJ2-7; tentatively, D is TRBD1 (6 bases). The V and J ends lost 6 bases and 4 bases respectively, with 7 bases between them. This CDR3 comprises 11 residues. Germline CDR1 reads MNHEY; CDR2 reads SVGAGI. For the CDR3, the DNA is TGTGCCAGCAGCACAGGGTACGAGCAGTACTTC. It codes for CASSTGYEQYF.

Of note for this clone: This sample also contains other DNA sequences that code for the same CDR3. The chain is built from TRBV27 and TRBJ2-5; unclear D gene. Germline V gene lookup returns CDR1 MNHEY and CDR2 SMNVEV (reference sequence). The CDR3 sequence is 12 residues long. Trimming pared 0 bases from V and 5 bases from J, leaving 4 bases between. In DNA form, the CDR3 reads TGTGCCAGCAGTTTATCAGGGGAGACCCAGTACTTC. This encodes CASSLSGETQYF.

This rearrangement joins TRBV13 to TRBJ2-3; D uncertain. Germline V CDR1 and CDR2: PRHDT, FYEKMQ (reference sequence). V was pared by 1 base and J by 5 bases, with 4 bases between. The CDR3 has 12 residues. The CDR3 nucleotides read TGTGCCAGCAGCTTAGTAGGAGATACGCAGTATTTT. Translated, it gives CASSLVGDTQYF.

This chain's CDR3 is CSTIDRGTEAFF. The CDR3 DNA reads TGCAGCACCATAGACAGGGGGACTGAAGCTTTCTTT. This chain joins TRBV29-1 and TRBJ1-1; TRBD1 matches at 9 bases. The ends lost 8 bases at V and 5 bases at J; junction bases unmatched: 6. Germline V lookup: CDR1 SQVTM, CDR2 ANQGSEA. The CDR3 loop spans 12 amino acids.

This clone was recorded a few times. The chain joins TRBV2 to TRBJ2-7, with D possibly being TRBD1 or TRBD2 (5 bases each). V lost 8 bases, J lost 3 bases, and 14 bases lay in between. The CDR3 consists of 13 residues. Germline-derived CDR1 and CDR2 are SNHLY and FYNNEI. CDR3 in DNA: TGTGCCAGCCAGACAGAGGGTCGCTACGAGCAGTACTTC. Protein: CASQTEGRYEQYF.

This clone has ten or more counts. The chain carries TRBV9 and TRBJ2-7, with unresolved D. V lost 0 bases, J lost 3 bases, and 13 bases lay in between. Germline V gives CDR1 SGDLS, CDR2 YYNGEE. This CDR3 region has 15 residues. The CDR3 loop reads CASSVGPLAHYEQYF. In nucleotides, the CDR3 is TGTGCCAGCAGCGTAGGGCCCTTAGCTCACTACGAGCAGTACTTC.

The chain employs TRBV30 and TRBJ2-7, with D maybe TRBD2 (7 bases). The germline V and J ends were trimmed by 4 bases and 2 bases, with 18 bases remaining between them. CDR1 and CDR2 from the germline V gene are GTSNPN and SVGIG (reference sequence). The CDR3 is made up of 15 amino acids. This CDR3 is CAWTPGGRLTYEQYF. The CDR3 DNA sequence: TGTGCCTGGACCCCGGGGGGCAGACTGACCTACGAGCAGTACTTC. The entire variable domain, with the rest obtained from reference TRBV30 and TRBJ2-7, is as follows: SQTIHQWPATLVQPVGSPLSLECTVEGTSNPNLYWYRQAAGRGLQLLFYSVGIGQISSEVPQNLSASRPQDRQFILSSKKLLLSDSGFYLCAWTPGGRLTYEQYFGPGTRLTVT.

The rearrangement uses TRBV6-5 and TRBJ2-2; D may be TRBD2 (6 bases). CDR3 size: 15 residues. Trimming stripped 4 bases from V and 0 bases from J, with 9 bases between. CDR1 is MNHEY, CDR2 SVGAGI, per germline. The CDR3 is CASSSGLPNTGELFF. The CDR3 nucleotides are TGTGCCAGCAGTTCGGGACTTCCGAACACCGGGGAGCTGTTTTTT.

The CDR3 spells CASSYEGGQPQHF. The CDR3 nucleotides are TGTGCCAGCAGTTATGAAGGGGGACAGCCCCAGCATTTT. This sequence joins TRBV6-6 and TRBJ1-5; weak D call: TRBD1 (6 bases). V lost 3 bases and J 7 bases, leaving 10 bases between the germline ends. The germline gives CDR1 MNHNY, CDR2 SVGAGI (reference sequence). This CDR3 region has 13 residues.

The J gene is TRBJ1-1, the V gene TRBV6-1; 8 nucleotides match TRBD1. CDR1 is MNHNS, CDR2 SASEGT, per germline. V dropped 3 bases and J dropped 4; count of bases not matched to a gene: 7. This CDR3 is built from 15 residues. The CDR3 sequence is CASSEMTGAATEAFF. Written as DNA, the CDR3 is TGTGCCAGCAGTGAGATGACAGGGGCCGCCACTGAAGCTTTCTTT.

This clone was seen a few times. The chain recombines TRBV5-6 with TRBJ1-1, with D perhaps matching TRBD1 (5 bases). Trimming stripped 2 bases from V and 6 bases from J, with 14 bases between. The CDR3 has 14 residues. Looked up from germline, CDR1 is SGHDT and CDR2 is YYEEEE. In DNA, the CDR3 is TGTGCCAGCAGCTTTGGACATTCTTCTTCTGAAGCTTTCTTT. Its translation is CASSFGHSSSEAFF.

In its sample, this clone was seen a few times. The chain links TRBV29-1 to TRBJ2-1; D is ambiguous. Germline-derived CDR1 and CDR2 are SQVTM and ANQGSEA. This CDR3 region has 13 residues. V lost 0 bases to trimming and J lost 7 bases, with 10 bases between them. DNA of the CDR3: TGCAGCGTTGAAGAAGGCGGATGGAATGAGCAGTTCTTC. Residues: CSVEEGGWNEQFF.

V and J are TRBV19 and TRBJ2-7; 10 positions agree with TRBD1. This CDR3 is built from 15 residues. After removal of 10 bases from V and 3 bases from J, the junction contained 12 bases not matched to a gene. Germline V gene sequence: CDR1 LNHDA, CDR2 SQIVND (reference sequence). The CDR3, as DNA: TGTGCCACTGCCGATGGTCGGACAGGGGGCTACGAGCAGTACTTC. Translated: CATADGRTGGYEQYF.

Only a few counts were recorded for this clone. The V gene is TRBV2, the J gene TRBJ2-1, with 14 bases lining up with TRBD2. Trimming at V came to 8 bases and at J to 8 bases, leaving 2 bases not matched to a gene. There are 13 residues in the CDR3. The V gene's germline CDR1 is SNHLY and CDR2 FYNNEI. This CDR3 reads CASEGLAGDEQFF. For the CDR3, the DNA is TGTGCCAGCGAGGGACTAGCGGGGGATGAGCAGTTCTTC.

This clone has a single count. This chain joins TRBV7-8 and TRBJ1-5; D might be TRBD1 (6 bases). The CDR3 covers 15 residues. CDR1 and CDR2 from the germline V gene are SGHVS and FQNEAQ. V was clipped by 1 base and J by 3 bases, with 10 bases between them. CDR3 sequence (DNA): TGTGCCAGCAGCTTAGAGGACAGCCCCAATCAGCCCCAGCATTTT. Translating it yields CASSLEDSPNQPQHF.

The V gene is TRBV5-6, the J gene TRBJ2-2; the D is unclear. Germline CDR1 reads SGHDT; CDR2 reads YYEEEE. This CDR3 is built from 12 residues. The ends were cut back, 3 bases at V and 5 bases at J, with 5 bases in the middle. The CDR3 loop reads CASSWGTGELFF. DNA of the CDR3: TGTGCCAGCAGCTGGGGAACCGGGGAGCTGTTTTTT.

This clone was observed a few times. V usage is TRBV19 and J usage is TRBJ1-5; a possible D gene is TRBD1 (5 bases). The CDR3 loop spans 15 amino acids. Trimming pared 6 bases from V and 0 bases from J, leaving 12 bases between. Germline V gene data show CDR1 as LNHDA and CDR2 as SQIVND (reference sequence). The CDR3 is CASSLDGHSNQPQHF. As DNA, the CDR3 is TGTGCCAGTAGCCTGGACGGACATAGCAATCAGCCCCAGCATTTT.